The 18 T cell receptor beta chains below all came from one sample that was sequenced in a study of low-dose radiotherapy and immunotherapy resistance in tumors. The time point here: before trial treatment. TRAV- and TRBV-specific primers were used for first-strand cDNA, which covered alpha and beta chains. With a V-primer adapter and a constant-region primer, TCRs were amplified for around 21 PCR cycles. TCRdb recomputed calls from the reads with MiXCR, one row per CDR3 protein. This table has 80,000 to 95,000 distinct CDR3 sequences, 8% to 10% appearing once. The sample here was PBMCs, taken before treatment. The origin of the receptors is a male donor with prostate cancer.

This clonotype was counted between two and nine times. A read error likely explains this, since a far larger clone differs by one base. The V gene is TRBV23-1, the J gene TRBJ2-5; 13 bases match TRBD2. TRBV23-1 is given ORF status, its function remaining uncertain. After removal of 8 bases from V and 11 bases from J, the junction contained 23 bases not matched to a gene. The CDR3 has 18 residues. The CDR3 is CASVTGTGRTSGRDEQYF. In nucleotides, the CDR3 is TGCGCCAGCGTAACAGGGACAGGGCGGACTAGCGGGAGAGATGAGCAGTACTTC.

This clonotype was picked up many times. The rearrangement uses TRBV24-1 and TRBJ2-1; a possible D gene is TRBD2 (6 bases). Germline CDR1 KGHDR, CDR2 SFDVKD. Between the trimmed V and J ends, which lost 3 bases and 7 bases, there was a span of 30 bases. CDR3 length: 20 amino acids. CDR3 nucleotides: TGTGCCACCAGTGATGAGTTGACGATACTAGCACAAGCCCCACGGAATGAGCAGTTCTTC. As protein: CATSDELTILAQAPRNEQFF.

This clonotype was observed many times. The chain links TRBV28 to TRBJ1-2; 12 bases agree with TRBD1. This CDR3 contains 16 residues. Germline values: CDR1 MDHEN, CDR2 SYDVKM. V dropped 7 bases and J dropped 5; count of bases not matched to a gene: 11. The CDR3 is CASTGTGGEKLYGYTF. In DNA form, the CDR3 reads TGTGCCAGCACGGGGACAGGGGGCGAAAAACTGTATGGCTACACCTTC.

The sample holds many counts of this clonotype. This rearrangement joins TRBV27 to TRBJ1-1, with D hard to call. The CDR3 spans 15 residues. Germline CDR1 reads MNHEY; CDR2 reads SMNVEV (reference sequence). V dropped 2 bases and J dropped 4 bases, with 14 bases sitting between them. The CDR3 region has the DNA TGTGCCAGCAGTTTAAGAAGCGGGGAGGGCACTGAAGCTTTCTTT. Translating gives CASSLRSGEGTEAFF.

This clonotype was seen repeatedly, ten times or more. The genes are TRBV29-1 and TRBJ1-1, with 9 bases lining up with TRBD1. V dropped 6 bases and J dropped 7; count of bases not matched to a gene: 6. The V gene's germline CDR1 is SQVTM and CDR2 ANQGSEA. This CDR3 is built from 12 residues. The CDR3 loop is CSVRDRGIEAFF. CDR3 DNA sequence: TGCAGCGTCCGAGACAGGGGGATTGAAGCTTTCTTT.

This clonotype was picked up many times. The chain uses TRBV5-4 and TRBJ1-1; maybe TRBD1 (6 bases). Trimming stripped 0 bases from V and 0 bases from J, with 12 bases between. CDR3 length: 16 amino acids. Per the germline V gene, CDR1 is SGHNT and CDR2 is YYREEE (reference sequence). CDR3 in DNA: TGTGCCAGCAGCTTGGCCGGGGGGGGGCTGAACACTGAAGCTTTCTTT. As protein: CASSLAGGGLNTEAFF. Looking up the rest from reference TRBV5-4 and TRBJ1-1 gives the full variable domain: ETGVTQSPTHLIKTRGQQVTLRCSSQSGHNTVSWYQQALGQGPQFIFQYYREEENGRGNFPPRFSGLQFPNYSSELNVNALELDDSALYLCASSLAGGGLNTEAFFGQGTRLTVV.

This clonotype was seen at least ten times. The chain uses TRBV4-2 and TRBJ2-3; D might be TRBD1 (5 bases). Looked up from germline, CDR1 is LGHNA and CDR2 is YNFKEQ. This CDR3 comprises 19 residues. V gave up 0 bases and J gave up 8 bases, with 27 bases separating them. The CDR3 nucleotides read TGTGCCAGCAGCCAAGATTTAAGGGGATCCTCACTGGTGGACGGTACGCAGTATTTT. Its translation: CASSQDLRGSSLVDGTQYF.

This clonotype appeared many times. CDR3 coding DNA: TGCAGCGCTTTCCCTCCGGGACAGGCACTCCAAGAGACCCAGTACTTC. This codes for CSAFPPGQALQETQYF. V gene TRBV29-1 combines with J gene TRBJ2-5, with TRBD1 matching over 8 bases. Germline values: CDR1 SQVTM, CDR2 ANQGSEA. The CDR3 consists of 16 residues. V dropped 7 bases and J dropped 1; count of bases not matched to a gene: 14. The full variable domain, its missing parts supplied by reference TRBV29-1 and TRBJ2-5, is SAVISQKPSRDICQRGTSLTIQCQVDSQVTMMFWYRQQPGQSLTLIATANQGSEATYESGFVIDKFPISRPNLTFSTLTVSNMSPEDSSIYLCSAFPPGQALQETQYFGPGTRLLVL.

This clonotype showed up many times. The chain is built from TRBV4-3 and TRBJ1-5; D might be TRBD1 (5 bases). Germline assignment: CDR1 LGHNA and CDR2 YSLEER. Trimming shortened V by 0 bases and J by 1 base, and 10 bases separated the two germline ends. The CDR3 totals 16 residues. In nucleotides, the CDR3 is TGCGCCAGCAGCCAAGAGGTCGGGGCGAGCAATCAGCCCCAGCATTTT. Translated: CASSQEVGASNQPQHF.

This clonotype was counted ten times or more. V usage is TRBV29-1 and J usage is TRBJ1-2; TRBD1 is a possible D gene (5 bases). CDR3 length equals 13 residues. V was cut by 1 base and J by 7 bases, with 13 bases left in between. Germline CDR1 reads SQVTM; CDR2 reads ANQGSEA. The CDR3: CSVEGQGGSGYTF. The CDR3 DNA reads TGCAGCGTTGAAGGGCAGGGTGGCAGTGGCTACACCTTC.

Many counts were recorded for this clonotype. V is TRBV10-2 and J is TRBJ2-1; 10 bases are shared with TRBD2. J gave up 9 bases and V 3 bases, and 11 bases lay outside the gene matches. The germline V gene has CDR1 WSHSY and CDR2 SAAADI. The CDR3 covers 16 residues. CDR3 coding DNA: TGCGCCAGCAGTGACGCCCTAGCGGGAGTATTGGGTGAGCAGTTCTTC. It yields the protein CASSDALAGVLGEQFF.

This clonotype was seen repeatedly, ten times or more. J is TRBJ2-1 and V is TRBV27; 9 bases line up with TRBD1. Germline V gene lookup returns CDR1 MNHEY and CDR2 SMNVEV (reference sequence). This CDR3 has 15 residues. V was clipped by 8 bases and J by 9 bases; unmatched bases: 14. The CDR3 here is CASLSYRQGGSEQFF. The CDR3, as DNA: TGTGCCAGCCTCAGTTACCGACAGGGGGGATCTGAGCAGTTCTTC.

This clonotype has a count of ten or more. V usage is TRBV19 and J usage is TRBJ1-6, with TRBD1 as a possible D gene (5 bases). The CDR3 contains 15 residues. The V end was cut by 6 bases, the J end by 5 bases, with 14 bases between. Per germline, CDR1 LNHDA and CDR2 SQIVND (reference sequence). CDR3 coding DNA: TGTGCCAGTAGCACGGGACTCATGAATAATTCACCCCTCCACTTT. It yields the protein CASSTGLMNNSPLHF.

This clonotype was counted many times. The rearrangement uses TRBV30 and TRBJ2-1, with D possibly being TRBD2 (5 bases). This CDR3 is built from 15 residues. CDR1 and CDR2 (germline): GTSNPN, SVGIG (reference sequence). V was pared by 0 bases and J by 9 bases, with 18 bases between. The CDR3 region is CAWSVRLARVGEQFF. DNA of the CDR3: TGTGCCTGGAGTGTACGGCTAGCACGTGTCGGTGAGCAGTTCTTC.

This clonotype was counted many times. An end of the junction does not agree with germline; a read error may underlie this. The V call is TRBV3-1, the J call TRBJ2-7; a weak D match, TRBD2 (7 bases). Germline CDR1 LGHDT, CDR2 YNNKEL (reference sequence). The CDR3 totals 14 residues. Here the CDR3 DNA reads TGTGCCAGCAGCAAAGAGGGGGGGCCTTACGAGCAGTACTTC. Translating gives CASSKEGGPYEQYF.

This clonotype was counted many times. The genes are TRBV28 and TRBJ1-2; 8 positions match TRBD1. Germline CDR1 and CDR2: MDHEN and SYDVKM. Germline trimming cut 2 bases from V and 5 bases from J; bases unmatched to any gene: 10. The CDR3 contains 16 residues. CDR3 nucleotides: TGTGCCAGCAGTTTAGGGCTCAGGGGGCCCCCGTATGGCTACACCTTC. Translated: CASSLGLRGPPYGYTF.

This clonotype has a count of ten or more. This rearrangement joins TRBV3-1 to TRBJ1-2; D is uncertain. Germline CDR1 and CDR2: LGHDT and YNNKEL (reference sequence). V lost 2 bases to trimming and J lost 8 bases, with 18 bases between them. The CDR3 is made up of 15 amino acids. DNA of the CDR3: TGTGCCAGCAGCCAATTTGTACAGTCCCACCGAGGCTACACCTTC. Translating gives CASSQFVQSHRGYTF.

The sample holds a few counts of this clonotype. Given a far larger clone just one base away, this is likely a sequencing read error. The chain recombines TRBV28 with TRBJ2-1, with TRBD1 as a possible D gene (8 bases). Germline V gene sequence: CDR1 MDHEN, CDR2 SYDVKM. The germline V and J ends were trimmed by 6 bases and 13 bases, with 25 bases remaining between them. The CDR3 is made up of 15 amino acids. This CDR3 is CASSRGAGGPETQFF. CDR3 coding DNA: TGTGCCAGCAGCCGGGGGGCAGGGGGCCCGGAGACCCAGTTCTTC.